Listed below are T cell receptor beta chains from one sample, sequenced in a study of CD8 T cells in ankylosing spondylitis. MiXCR, applied by TCRdb to the 5' RACE reads, yields one record per CDR3 protein. This sample has 750,000 to 850,000 distinct CDR3 sequences, with 10% to 15% found just once. The sample consisted of blood, either unsorted or a sorted T cell fraction (not recorded which). The source of these receptors is a male donor with ankylosing spondylitis. Each CDR3 is given with its conserved first and last residue. D genes are given only for firm matches. Some rows mark clone size as missing; the rest say once, few, many or name a class of expanded clone.

.	.	TRBJ1-2	TRBV4-3	TGCGCCAGCAGCCAAGATATAAACAGGTTAAACTATGGCTACACCTTC	CASSQDINRLNYGYTF
.	TRBD1	TRBJ1-1	TRBV15	TGTGCCACCAGCATCCGGGACAGGGGGGGGAGGAACACTGAAGCTTTCTTT	CATSIRDRGGRNTEAFF
many	.	TRBJ2-3	TRBV12-3/TRBV12-4	TGTGCCAGCAGCCTTGAGCGAATTGACACAGATACGCAGTATTTT	CASSLERIDTDTQYF
.	.	TRBJ2-7	TRBV20-1	TGCAGTGCCCCTAGCTCCTACGAGCAGTACTTC	CSAPSSYEQYF
.	.	TRBJ2-1	TRBV12-3/TRBV12-4	TGTGCCAGCAGGGTCAGATTCCTAACCGACAATGAGCAGTTCTTC	CASRVRFLTDNEQFF
many	.	TRBJ1-6	TRBV6-6	TGTGCCAGCAGTTACCTCGAGGCCCTCCACTTT	CASSYLEALHF
many	TRBD2	TRBJ2-5	TRBV10-3	TGTGCCATCAGTGACCCTACTAGCGGGAGGGCCGTGGGCGAGACCCAGTACTTC	CAISDPTSGRAVGETQYF
.	.	TRBJ2-5	TRBV29-1	TGCAGCGCCGCAACAGCCACAGGCTGGGGCCAAGAGACCCAGTACTTC	CSAATATGWGQETQYF
.	TRBD1	TRBJ1-6	TRBV4-3	TGCGCCAGCAGCCAAGGGACAGGGCATTTCAATTCACCCCTCCACTTT	CASSQGTGHFNSPLHF
.	.	TRBJ2-5	TRBV6-2/TRBV6-3	TGTGCCAGCACCTCTCGTACCCGTTTGGATACGTTTTCCCAGTACTTC	CASTSRTRLDTFSQYF
.	.	TRBJ1-3	TRBV2	TGTGCCAGCAGGAGAGACAGCGTCTCTGGAAACACCATATATTTT	CASRRDSVSGNTIYF
.	.	TRBJ2-6	TRBV4-2	TGTGCCAGCAGCCAGAGCCAGGTTAACTCTGGGGCCAACGTCCTGACTTTC	CASSQSQVNSGANVLTF
few	TRBD1	TRBJ1-1	TRBV5-1	TGCGCCAGCAGCCCGACCCCGGGACAGACGAGCACTGAAGCTTTCTTT	CASSPTPGQTSTEAFF
.	TRBD1	TRBJ2-1	TRBV12-3/TRBV12-4	TGTGCCAGCAAAACAGGGGGCCGCTCCTACAATGAGCAGTTCTTC	CASKTGGRSYNEQFF
.	TRBD1	TRBJ2-3	TRBV5-1	TGCGCCAGCAGCACGGGACAGGGCCCAGATACGCAGTATTTT	CASSTGQGPDTQYF